This entry lists 32 T cell receptor beta chains sequenced from one sample in a study of cytomegalovirus exposure and HLA in healthy donors. Generated by immunoSEQ multiplex PCR, the TCRdb table keeps only in-frame clones and is missing some. The repertoire consists of 350,000 or so clones, with about nine tenths occurring once and the leading ten covering 0.65% to 0.85%. The sequencing sample was made of PBMCs. The receptor set was obtained from a woman between 18 and 29 years old in good health and CMV-seronegative.

This clone turned up a few times. The chain is built from TRBV25-1 and TRBJ2-5; D uncertain. Germline lookup yields CDR1 MGHDK and CDR2 SYGVNS. The CDR3 extends over 15 amino acids. V lost 3 bases to trimming and J lost 1 base, with 12 bases between them. CDR3 in amino acids: CASSDKHHPQETQYF. Written as DNA, the CDR3 is TGTGCCAGCAGTGACAAACACCACCCCCAAGAGACCCAGTACTTC.

This chain connects TRBV6-5 to TRBJ2-2, with TRBD2 matching over 7 bases. Germline V lookup: CDR1 MNHEY, CDR2 SVGAGI. With V trimmed by 4 bases and J by 5 bases, 7 bases remained unmatched. The CDR3 contains 15 residues. The CDR3 nucleotides are TGTGCCAGCAGTTTCGGACTAGGGGATACCGGGGAGCTGTTTTTT. It is translated as CASSFGLGDTGELFF.

This chain joins TRBV18 and TRBJ2-7, with D perhaps matching TRBD1 (5 bases). In germline, CDR1 is KGHSH, CDR2 LQKENI. V was pared by 2 bases and J by 2 bases, with 16 bases between. This CDR3 has 16 amino acids. CDR3 bases: TGTGCCAGCTCACCAAATTCTTTGGACACAGCCTACGAGCAGTACTTC. Its protein is CASSPNSLDTAYEQYF.

The chain employs TRBV29-1 and TRBJ2-5; TRBD2 might be the D (6 bases). This CDR3 comprises 12 residues. V gave up 8 bases and J gave up 2 bases, with 12 bases separating them. Germline assignment: CDR1 SQVTM and CDR2 ANQGSEA. CDR3 sequence (DNA): TGCAGCTCCCGTCTAGCGCAAGAGACCCAGTACTTC. As protein: CSSRLAQETQYF.

The chain uses TRBV7-6 and TRBJ2-7; tentative D call: TRBD1 (6 bases). This CDR3 has 17 amino acids. The V end was cut by 4 bases, the J end by 1 base, with 20 bases between. Germline CDR1 SGHVS, CDR2 FNYEAQ. Written as DNA, the CDR3 is TGTGCCAGCAGCTCACGGGCCGAGGGACAACAATCCTACGAGCAGTACTTC. It encodes CASSSRAEGQQSYEQYF.

V and J are TRBV7-8 and TRBJ2-7; D is unclear. Germline lookup yields CDR1 SGHVS and CDR2 FQNEAQ. V lost 5 bases and J lost 0, with 11 bases in between. The CDR3 contains 14 residues. The CDR3 loop is CASSLLVNSYEQYF. CDR3 in DNA: TGTGCCAGCAGCCTCTTAGTAAACTCCTACGAGCAGTACTTC. The full variable domain, its missing parts supplied by reference TRBV7-8 and TRBJ2-7, is GAGVSQSPRYKVAKRGQDVALRCDPISGHVSLFWYQQALGQGPEFLTYFQNEAQLDKSGLPSDRFFAERPEGSVSTLKIQRTQQEDSAVYLCASSLLVNSYEQYFGPGTRLTVT.

The chain joins TRBV4-3 to TRBJ2-7; 13 bases line up with TRBD2. V shed 1 base, J shed 2 bases, and the junction held 2 bases outside the gene matches. The CDR3 loop spans 16 amino acids. Germline CDR1 and CDR2: LGHNA and YSLEER. The CDR3, as DNA: TGCGCCAGCAGCCAAGGACTAGCGGGAGGCACCTACGAGCAGTACTTC. It codes for CASSQGLAGGTYEQYF.

The V gene is TRBV29-1, the J gene TRBJ2-1; D is unclear. V was shortened by 6 bases and J by 0 bases, with 12 bases between the two germline ends. This CDR3 contains 14 residues. Germline V gene data show CDR1 as SQVTM and CDR2 as ANQGSEA. The CDR3 bases are TGCAGCGTCCTGCTCGAGGCCTCCTACAATGAGCAGTTCTTC. Translated: CSVLLEASYNEQFF.

This chain connects TRBV7-2 to TRBJ2-3; no clear D. CDR1 is SGHTA and CDR2 is FQGNSA in the germline V gene. Trimming left V 5 bases short and J 6 bases short, with 9 bases between. The CDR3 has 12 amino acids. CDR3: CASSPGWDTQYF. The CDR3 DNA is TGTGCCAGCAGCCCCGGTTGGGATACGCAGTATTTT.

CDR3 region: CASSVGGGQGFEKLFF. The CDR3 DNA is TGTGCCAGCAGCGTGGGTGGGGGACAGGGTTTTGAAAAACTGTTTTTT. The chain uses TRBV5-4 and TRBJ1-4; 9 nucleotides align to TRBD1. The CDR3 covers 16 residues. J was trimmed by 7 bases and V by 4 bases; bases with no gene match: 11. CDR1 and CDR2 from the germline V gene are SGHNT and YYREEE (reference sequence).

The chain combines TRBV5-6 with TRBJ2-5; a weak D match, TRBD2 (6 bases). Germline CDR1 is SGHDT and CDR2 is YYEEEE. This CDR3 contains 13 residues. V lost 0 bases to trimming and J lost 5 bases, with 8 bases between them. The CDR3 spells CASSLGGGETQYF. CDR3 bases: TGTGCCAGCAGCTTGGGTGGAGGGGAGACCCAGTACTTC.

This clone has a handful of counts. The chain couples TRBV2 to TRBJ1-2; TRBD1 aligns across 8 bases. There are 14 residues in the CDR3. V gave up 3 bases and J gave up 4 bases; unmatched junction bases: 4. In germline, CDR1 is SNHLY, CDR2 FYNNEI. This chain's CDR3 is CASSEGDRFYGYTF. The CDR3 DNA reads as TGTGCCAGCAGTGAGGGGGACAGGTTCTATGGCTACACCTTC.

Of note for this clone: One end of the junction varies from germline; a read error may be responsible. The chain carries TRBV7-7 and TRBJ2-3, with D possibly matching TRBD2 (5 bases). The CDR3 has 14 residues. The germline V gene encodes CDR1 SSHAT and CDR2 FNYEAQ (reference sequence). CDR3 in DNA: TGTGCTAGCAGCCCCCGCTTAGGAGGAGATACGCAGTATTTT. Protein sequence: CASSPRLGGDTQYF.

J is TRBJ1-3 and V is TRBV28, with 7 bases that match TRBD1. Germline V gene sequence: CDR1 MDHEN, CDR2 SYDVKM. The CDR3 loop spans 15 amino acids. V was clipped by 10 bases and J by 2 bases; unmatched bases: 11. CDR3 amino acids: CAIAKGAFTGNTIYF. The CDR3, as DNA: TGTGCCATCGCGAAGGGGGCCTTTACTGGAAACACCATATATTTT.

This chain links TRBV5-1 with TRBJ1-1; D might be TRBD1 (5 bases). V gave up 5 bases and J gave up 5 bases, with 13 bases separating them. Germline V CDR1 and CDR2: SGHRS, YFSETQ. CDR3 length: 13 amino acids. CDR3 in amino acids: CASSLEGRTEAFF. CDR3 DNA: TGCGCCAGCAGTTTAGAGGGGAGGACTGAAGCTTTCTTT. The full variable domain, in which reference TRBV5-1 and TRBJ1-1 provide the parts outside the CDR3, is KAGVTQTPRYLIKTRGQQVTLSCSPISGHRSVSWYQQTPGQGLQFLFEYFSETQRNKGNFPGRFSGRQFSNSRSEMNVSTLELGDSALYLCASSLEGRTEAFFGQGTRLTVV.

V and J are TRBV10-3 and TRBJ2-1; the D gene is possibly TRBD2 (6 bases). Germline values: CDR1 ENHRY, CDR2 SYGVKD. The CDR3 runs to 15 residues. The ends were cut back, 11 bases at V and 2 bases at J, with 19 bases in the middle. The CDR3 protein is CASRPIAEPYNEQFF. The CDR3 coding sequence is TGTGCCTCTAGACCCATAGCGGAGCCCTACAATGAGCAGTTCTTC.

The rearrangement uses TRBV5-6 and TRBJ1-1; D remains unclear. Germline loops: CDR1 SGHDT, CDR2 YYEEEE. The CDR3 is made up of 17 amino acids. V gave up 4 bases and J gave up 3 bases, with 22 bases separating them. The CDR3 bases are TGTGCCAGCAGCCCCGGACTCGGGGAGTGGTGGGACACTGAAGCTTTCTTT. Translation gives CASSPGLGEWWDTEAFF. The complete variable domain, with remaining parts taken from reference TRBV5-6 and TRBJ1-1, reads DAGVTQSPTHLIKTRGQQVTLRCSPKSGHDTVSWYQQALGQGPQFIFQYYEEEERQRGNFPDRFSGHQFPNYSSELNVNALLLGDSALYLCASSPGLGEWWDTEAFFGQGTRLTVV.

The chain couples TRBV9 to TRBJ1-1; TRBD1 aligns across 7 bases. The length of the CDR3 is 15 residues. Germline V gene lookup returns CDR1 SGDLS and CDR2 YYNGEE. Trimming at V came to 3 bases and at J to 0 bases, leaving 5 bases not matched to a gene. For the CDR3, the DNA is TGTGCCAGCAGCGACAGACAGGGTCTGAACACTGAAGCTTTCTTT. It codes for CASSDRQGLNTEAFF. The whole variable domain, remainder taken from reference TRBV9 and TRBJ1-1, is DSGVTQTPKHLITATGQRVTLRCSPRSGDLSVYWYQQSLDQGLQFLIQYYNGEERAKGNILERFSAQQFPDLHSELNLSSLELGDSALYFCASSDRQGLNTEAFFGQGTRLTVV.

This chain joins TRBV5-1 and TRBJ2-6; 7 nucleotides match TRBD2. The CDR3 length is 18 residues. V lost 3 bases, J lost 0 bases, and 9 bases stayed unmatched. The germline V gene encodes CDR1 SGHRS and CDR2 YFSETQ. The CDR3 bases are TGCGCCAGCAGCTCGGCGGGGGACTCCCTCTCTGGGGCCAACGTCCTGACTTTC. Encoded protein: CASSSAGDSLSGANVLTF.

This clone has more than one count but fewer than ten. The chain has TRBV2 and TRBJ2-1; 7 positions match TRBD2. J gave up 6 bases and V 6 bases, and 2 bases lay outside the gene matches. CDR3 length: 12 residues. CDR1 and CDR2 from the germline V gene are SNHLY and FYNNEI. CDR3 nucleotides: TGTGCCAGCAGCTGGACTAGCAATGAGCAGTTCTTC. Translating gives CASSWTSNEQFF.

J is TRBJ2-7 and V is TRBV25-1; no firm D call. Germline loops: CDR1 MGHDK, CDR2 SYGVNS. This CDR3 is 15 amino acids long. V lost 6 bases, J lost 4 bases, and 19 bases lay in between. The CDR3 coding sequence is TGTGCCAGCAGAAAGATGGTCAGGCCCCATTACGAGCAGTACTTC. This gives the protein CASRKMVRPHYEQYF.

V gene TRBV28 combines with J gene TRBJ1-2, with 12 bases that match TRBD1. V lost 6 bases and J lost 8; bases outside the gene matches: 10. This CDR3 is 15 amino acids long. Germline loops: CDR1 MDHEN, CDR2 SYDVKM. This CDR3 reads CASRAPGTGGLGYTF. The CDR3 coding sequence is TGTGCCAGCAGGGCCCCCGGGACAGGGGGCTTAGGCTACACCTTC.

This rearrangement joins TRBV19 to TRBJ1-3; TRBD1 might be the D (6 bases). This CDR3 is 16 amino acids long. Germline V gene lookup returns CDR1 LNHDA and CDR2 SQIVND (reference sequence). V was cut by 4 bases and J by 0 bases, with 13 bases left in between. The CDR3 coding sequence is TGTGCCAGTAGTACTTCACGACAGGTCTCTGGAAACACCATATATTTT. Amino acids: CASSTSRQVSGNTIYF.

The chain employs TRBV7-2 and TRBJ1-5, with D possibly matching TRBD1 (5 bases). V was shortened by 3 bases and J by 5 bases, with 11 bases between the two germline ends. Germline CDR1 SGHTA, CDR2 FQGNSA. This CDR3 contains 14 residues. CDR3 sequence reads: CASSFAQGYQPQHF. The CDR3 DNA reads as TGTGCCAGCAGCTTTGCCCAGGGCTATCAGCCCCAGCATTTT.

This clone was seen a single time. This chain uses TRBV9 with TRBJ2-1; 10 positions agree with TRBD2. J gave up 6 bases and V 4 bases, and 7 bases lay outside the gene matches. Germline V gene data show CDR1 as SGDLS and CDR2 as YYNGEE. The CDR3 is 15 amino acids. DNA for the CDR3: TGTGCCAGCAGCCCACCGACTAGCGGGTCCAATGAGCAGTTCTTC. Encoded protein: CASSPPTSGSNEQFF.

This chain links TRBV7-2 with TRBJ2-3; 12 bases are shared with TRBD2. CDR1 and CDR2 from the germline V gene are SGHTA and FQGNSA. Trimming at V came to 6 bases and at J to 7 bases, leaving 5 bases not matched to a gene. The CDR3 sequence is 14 residues long. The CDR3 nucleotides are TGTGCCAGCAGGCTCGGGACTAGCGGGCATACGCAGTATTTT. This translates into CASRLGTSGHTQYF. The full variable domain, with the rest looked up from reference TRBV7-2 and TRBJ2-3, is GAGVSQSPSNKVTEKGKDVELRCDPISGHTALYWYRQSLGQGLEFLIYFQGNSAPDKSGLPSDRFSAERTGGSVSTLTIQRTQQEDSAVYLCASRLGTSGHTQYFGPGTRLTVL.

This chain joins TRBV19 and TRBJ2-7; D perhaps matches TRBD2 (5 bases). CDR1 is LNHDA, CDR2 SQIVND, per germline (reference sequence). V was shortened by 3 bases and J by 6 bases, with 9 bases between the two germline ends. The CDR3 loop spans 12 amino acids. CDR3 nucleotide sequence: TGTGCCAGTAGTATCGGCGGGCTCGAGCAGTACTTC. Encoded protein: CASSIGGLEQYF.

The chain has TRBV14 and TRBJ2-5; 10 nucleotides match TRBD2. The length of the CDR3 is 17 residues. Germline values: CDR1 SGHDN, CDR2 FVKESK. With V trimmed by 4 bases and J by 0 bases, 8 bases remained unmatched. In nucleotides, the CDR3 is TGTGCCAGCAGCCCCCCGGTTAGCGGGAGGCACCAAGAGACCCAGTACTTC. This gives the protein CASSPPVSGRHQETQYF.

The rearrangement uses TRBV10-3 and TRBJ2-5; the D gene is possibly TRBD2 (7 bases). V lost 10 bases to trimming and J lost 2 bases, with 26 bases between them. The CDR3 has 17 residues. Looked up from germline, CDR1 is ENHRY and CDR2 is SYGVKD. This chain's CDR3 is CASGRFQGGGIQETQYF. Here the CDR3 DNA reads TGTGCCAGTGGAAGATTTCAGGGAGGGGGAATACAAGAGACCCAGTACTTC.

The V call is TRBV5-1, the J call TRBJ2-7; 14 positions agree with TRBD2. Germline values: CDR1 SGHRS, CDR2 YFSETQ. With V trimmed by 4 bases and J by 2 bases, 5 bases remained unmatched. CDR3 length equals 16 residues. Here the CDR3 reads CASSTGTSGSTYEQYF. The CDR3 coding sequence is TGCGCCAGCAGCACTGGGACTAGCGGGAGCACCTACGAGCAGTACTTC.

V is TRBV29-1 and J is TRBJ1-2; 9 nucleotides align to TRBD1. Germline V gene sequence: CDR1 SQVTM, CDR2 ANQGSEA. V lost 7 bases, J lost 4 bases, and 4 bases stayed unmatched. This CDR3 has 12 residues. Here the CDR3 DNA reads TGCAGCGCAGACAGGGGGGGCTATGGCTACACCTTC. Its protein product is CSADRGGYGYTF. Full variable domain (remainder filled in from reference TRBV29-1 and TRBJ1-2): SAVISQKPSRDICQRGTSLTIQCQVDSQVTMMFWYRQQPGQSLTLIATANQGSEATYESGFVIDKFPISRPNLTFSTLTVSNMSPEDSSIYLCSADRGGYGYTFGSGTRLTVV.

The CDR3 nucleotides read TGCGCCAGCACCCCTAGGGGGTCGGAGACCCAGTACTTC. Amino acid sequence: CASTPRGSETQYF. This rearrangement joins TRBV5-1 to TRBJ2-5, with D tentatively TRBD1 (6 bases). This CDR3 comprises 13 residues. V was trimmed by 6 bases and J by 5 bases, leaving 14 bases between them. CDR1 SGHRS and CDR2 YFSETQ come from the germline V gene.